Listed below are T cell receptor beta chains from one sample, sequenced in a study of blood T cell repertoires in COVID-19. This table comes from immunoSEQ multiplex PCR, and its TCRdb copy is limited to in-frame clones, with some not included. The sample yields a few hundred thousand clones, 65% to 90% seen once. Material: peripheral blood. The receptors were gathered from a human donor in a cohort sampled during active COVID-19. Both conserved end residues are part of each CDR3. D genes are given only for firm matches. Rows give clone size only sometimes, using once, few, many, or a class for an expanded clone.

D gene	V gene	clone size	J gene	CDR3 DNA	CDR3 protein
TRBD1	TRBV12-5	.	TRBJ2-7	TGTGCTAGTGGTAGGGACAGCGCCTACGAGCAGTACTTC	CASGRDSAYEQYF
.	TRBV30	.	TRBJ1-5	TGTGCCTGGAGTGTGAGCGGGAAAAATCAGCCCCAGCATTTT	CAWSVSGKNQPQHF
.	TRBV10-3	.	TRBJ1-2	TGTGCCATCGCTATAGCTAACTATGGCTACACCTTC	CAIAIANYGYTF
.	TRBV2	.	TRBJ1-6	TGTGCCAGCAGTAGGGAGAGCTCCTATAATTCACCCCTCCACTTT	CASSRESSYNSPLHF
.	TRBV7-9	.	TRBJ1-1	TGTGCCAGCAGCTTAGCATCGGAGAACCTTGTGGAGGCTTTCTTT	CASSLASENLVEAFF
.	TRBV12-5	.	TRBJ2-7	TGTGCTAGTGGCTCTGGGGACACATGGTTCTACGAGCAGTACTTC	CASGSGDTWFYEQYF
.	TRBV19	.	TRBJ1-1	TGTGCCAGTAGTTGGAGGGATGAGGATGAAGCTTTCTTT	CASSWRDEDEAFF
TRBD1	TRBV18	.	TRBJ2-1	TGTGCCAGCTCACCCGGGACAGTAAATGAGCAGTTCTTC	CASSPGTVNEQFF
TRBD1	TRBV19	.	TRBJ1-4	TGTGCCACCACGACAGGGGATGCAACTAATGAAAAACTGTTTTTT	CATTTGDATNEKLFF
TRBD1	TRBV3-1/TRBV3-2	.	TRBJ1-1	TGTGCCAGCAGCCGCCGGGACAGGGAAGCTTTCTTT	CASSRRDREAFF
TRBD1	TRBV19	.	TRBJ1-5	TGTGCCAGTAGGGACAGGCCGGCGAGCAATCAGCCCCAGCATTTT	CASRDRPASNQPQHF
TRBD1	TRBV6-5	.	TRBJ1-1	TGTGCCAGCAGTAAGACAGGGGTGAACACTGAAGCTTTCTTT	CASSKTGVNTEAFF
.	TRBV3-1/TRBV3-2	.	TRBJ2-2	TGTGCCAGCAGCCAAAACAGGGCCTACACCGGGGAGCTGTTTTTT	CASSQNRAYTGELFF
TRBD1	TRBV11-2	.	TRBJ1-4	TGTGCCAGCAGCCCTACAGGGGCGCAGGAAAAACTGTTTTTT	CASSPTGAQEKLFF
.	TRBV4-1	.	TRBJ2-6	TGCGCCAGCAGCCAAGGAAGAGCGAGGTTAAGCTCTGGGGCCAACGTCCTGACTTTC	CASSQGRARLSSGANVLTF
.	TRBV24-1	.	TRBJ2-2	TGTGCCACCAGTGACCTCGAACAGGGTGACACCGGGGAGCTGTTTTTT	CATSDLEQGDTGELFF
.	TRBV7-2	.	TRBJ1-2	TGTGCCAGCAGCGAGACACATGACAGATTCTCCTATGGCTACACCTTC	CASSETHDRFSYGYTF
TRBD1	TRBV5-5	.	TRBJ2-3	TGTGCCAGCAGCGCGGATATCCAGGGGGCAGATACGCAGTATTTT	CASSADIQGADTQYF
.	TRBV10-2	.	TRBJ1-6	TGCGCCAGCAGTGAGTCGGGGCCTATGAGCTCCTATAATTCACCCCTCCACTTT	CASSESGPMSSYNSPLHF
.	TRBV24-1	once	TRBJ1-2	TGTGCCACCAGCTCAAACAGGGAGGGCTACACCTTC	CATSSNREGYTF
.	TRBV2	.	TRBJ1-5	TGTGCCAGCAGGGGAGGGGGGGCCGATCGGACGAGCAATCAGCCCCAGCATTTT	CASRGGGADRTSNQPQHF
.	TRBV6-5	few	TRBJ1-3	TGTGCCAGCAGTCTATCTTCTTCTGGAAACACCATATATTTT	CASSLSSSGNTIYF
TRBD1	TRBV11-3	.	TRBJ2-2	TGTGCCAGCAGCTTAGGGGGAATAGGGACAGAAGACACCGGGGAGCTGTTTTTT	CASSLGGIGTEDTGELFF
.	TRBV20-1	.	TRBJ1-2	TGCAGCGCGTACAGCAATGATGGCTACACCTTC	CSAYSNDGYTF
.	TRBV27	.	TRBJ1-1	TGTGCCAGCAGTGAGGGCGGTGCGACTGAAGCTTTCTTT	CASSEGGATEAFF
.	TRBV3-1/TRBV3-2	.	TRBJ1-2	TGTGCCAGCAGCCAAGACAATAGGGGTATCTATGGCTACACCTTC	CASSQDNRGIYGYTF
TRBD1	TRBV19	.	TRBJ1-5	TGTGCCAGTAGTACCAGGACAGGGGACAATCAGCCCCAGCATTTT	CASSTRTGDNQPQHF
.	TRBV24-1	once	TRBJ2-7	TGTGCCACCAGTGATACAAGGAGCTCCTACGAGCAGTACTTC	CATSDTRSSYEQYF
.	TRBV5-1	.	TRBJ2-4	TGCGCCAGCAGCTTGGCGCCTTTTGGTCTGGCCAGTCAAGCCAAAAACATTCAGTACTTC	CASSLAPFGLASQAKNIQYF
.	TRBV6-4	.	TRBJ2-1	TGTGCCAGCAGTGAGCGGGGAGACTACAATGAGCAGTTCTTC	CASSERGDYNEQFF
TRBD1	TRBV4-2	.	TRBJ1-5	TGTGCCAGCAGCCAAGCACGCAGGGGGCTGTTTCTCGATCAGCCCCAGCATTTT	CASSQARRGLFLDQPQHF
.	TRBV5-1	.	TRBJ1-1	TGCGCCAGCAGCTTGAGGAGTAACACTGAAGCTTTCTTT	CASSLRSNTEAFF
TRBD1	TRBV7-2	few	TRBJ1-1	TGTGCCAGCGGCAGGGGGCAAATGAACACTGAAGCTTTCTTT	CASGRGQMNTEAFF
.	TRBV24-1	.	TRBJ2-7	TGTGCCACCAGTGATGGAGGTACCTCCTACGAGCAGTACTTC	CATSDGGTSYEQYF
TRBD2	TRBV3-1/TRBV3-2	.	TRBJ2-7	TGTGCCAGCAGCCAAGAGGGGAGCGGGGTATACGAGCAGTACTTC	CASSQEGSGVYEQYF
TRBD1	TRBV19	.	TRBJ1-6	TGTGCCAGTAGACAGACAGGGGGCACCTATAATTCACCCCTCCACTTT	CASRQTGGTYNSPLHF